This TCR beta chain was identified in a study of blood T cell repertoires in COVID-19. Whole-study context: Some COVID-19 samples were acute and others convalescent; all came from the United States, Italy and Spain. In each case, the material was cDNA or gDNA derived from T cells, B-cell-depleted T cells, or PBMCs.

How the authors handled the data: Estimation of nucleated cell counts relied on the amplification of reference gene primers. Data came from immunoSEQ multiplex PCR; TCRdb stores just in-frame clones and leaves some out. D and trimming come from the DNA, and the V and J calls and clone size come from that table. The data show roughly 280,000 clones, approximately 82% seen once. The V end was cut by 11 bases, the J end by 4 bases, with 23 bases between. The CDR3 runs to 15 residues. The germline V gene encodes CDR1 LNHDA and CDR2 SQIVND (reference sequence). The receptor's source is a man aged 60 to 69 who had recovered from COVID-19. This chain links TRBV19 with TRBJ2-5, with D tentatively TRBD2 (7 bases). Sequencing was performed on peripheral blood. This chain's CDR3 is CACGIGGGPGETQYF. The CDR3 bases are TGTGCCTGCGGCATTGGGGGGGGGCCTGGAGAGACCCAGTACTTC.